The TCR beta chain under discussion was sequenced for a study of blood T cell repertoires in COVID-19. At the level of the study: There were acute and convalescent COVID-19 samples, and they came from the United States, Italy and Spain. Sample material is recorded as cDNA or gDNA derived from T cells, B-cell-depleted T cells, or PBMCs.

Method: immunoSEQ multiplex PCR; TCRdb's copy keeps in-frame clones and lacks some. The sample lists under 85,000 clones, about 81% occurring once. The sample taken for sequencing was peripheral blood. This TCR was recovered from a man older than 75 with acute or convalescent COVID-19.

CDR3 sequence: CASSVLAGDKETQYF. In DNA, the CDR3 is TGTGCCAGCAGTGTCCTAGCGGGGGACAAAGAGACCCAGTACTTC. This rearrangement joins TRBV2 to TRBJ2-5; 10 bases match TRBD2. Germline lookup yields CDR1 SNHLY and CDR2 FYNNEI. The CDR3 has 15 amino acids. Trimming took 4 bases from V and 3 from J; bases not matched to a gene: 5.